The following is a TCR beta chain sequence with its context. Its antigen is unidentified. Germline V gene sequence: CDR1 MDHEN, CDR2 SYDVKM. Trimming took off 2 bases at V and 6 bases at J, with 8 bases between the two ends. This CDR3 region has 13 residues. This specimen comes from a study of T cell repertoires in cytomegalovirus infection. One entry per CDR3 protein, called by TCRdb with MiXCR from the reads. The sample has some 310,000 distinct CDR3 sequences; 20% to 25% are singletons. This receptor was identified in a human donor in good health (CMV status not recorded). Some clones in this sample may be carry-over from other donors' samples. The genes are TRBV28 and TRBJ1-5; tentative D call: TRBD1 (5 bases). This sample comprised cultured PBMCs, obtained from culture after CMV antigen stimulation. In DNA form, the CDR3 reads TGTGCCAGCAGTTTACAGGGTCCTCAGCCCCAGCATTTT. The encoded protein is CASSLQGPQPQHF.